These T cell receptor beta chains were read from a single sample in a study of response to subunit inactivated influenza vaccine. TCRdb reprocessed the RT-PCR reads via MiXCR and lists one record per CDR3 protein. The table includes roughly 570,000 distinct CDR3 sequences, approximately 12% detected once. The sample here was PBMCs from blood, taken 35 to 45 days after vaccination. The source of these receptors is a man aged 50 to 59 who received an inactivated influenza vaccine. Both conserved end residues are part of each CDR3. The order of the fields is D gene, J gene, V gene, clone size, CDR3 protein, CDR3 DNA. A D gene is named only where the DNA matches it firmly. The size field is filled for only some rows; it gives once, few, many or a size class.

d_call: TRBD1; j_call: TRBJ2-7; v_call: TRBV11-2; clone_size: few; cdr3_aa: CASSLDPWTGDEQYF; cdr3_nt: TGTGCCAGCAGCTTAGATCCGTGGACAGGAGACGAGCAGTACTTC
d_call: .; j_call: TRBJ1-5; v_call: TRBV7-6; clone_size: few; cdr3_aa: CASSLAEGQYSNQPQHF; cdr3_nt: TGTGCCAGCAGCTTAGCTGAAGGACAGTATAGCAATCAGCCCCAGCATTTT
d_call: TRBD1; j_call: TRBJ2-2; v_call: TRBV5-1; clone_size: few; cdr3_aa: CASSLTGQLLTGELFF; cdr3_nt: TGCGCCAGCAGCTTGACGGGACAGCTACTCACCGGGGAGCTGTTTTTT
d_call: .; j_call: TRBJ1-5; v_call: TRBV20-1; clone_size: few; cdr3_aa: CSAVFARGNSNQPQHF; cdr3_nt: TGCAGTGCAGTTTTCGCCAGGGGAAATAGCAATCAGCCCCAGCATTTT
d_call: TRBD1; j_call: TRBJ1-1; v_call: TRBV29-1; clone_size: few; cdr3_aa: CSAGRQGGTEAFF; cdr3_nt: TGCAGCGCTGGTCGACAGGGGGGCACTGAAGCTTTCTTT
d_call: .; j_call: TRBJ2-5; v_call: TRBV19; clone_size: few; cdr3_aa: CASSEAGYQETQYF; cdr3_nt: TGTGCCAGTAGTGAGGCAGGCTACCAAGAGACCCAGTACTTC
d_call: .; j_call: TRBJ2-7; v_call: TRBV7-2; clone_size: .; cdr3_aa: CASSHTGPLYEQYF; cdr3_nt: TGTGCCAGCAGCCACACCGGACCGCTATACGAGCAGTACTTC
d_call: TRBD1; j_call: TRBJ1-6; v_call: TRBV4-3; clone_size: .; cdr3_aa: CASSQDKTGAGSPLHF; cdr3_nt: TGCGCCAGCAGCCAAGACAAAACAGGGGCAGGCTCACCCCTCCACTTT
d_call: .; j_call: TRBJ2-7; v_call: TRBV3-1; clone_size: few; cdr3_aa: CASSQSPGSTLPEQYF; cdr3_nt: TGTGCCAGCAGCCAAAGTCCAGGTTCAACCTTACCCGAGCAGTACTTC
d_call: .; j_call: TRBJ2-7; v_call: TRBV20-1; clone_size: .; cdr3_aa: CSAAAGTDSYEQYF; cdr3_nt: TGCAGTGCGGCCGCCGGGACCGACTCCTACGAGCAGTACTTC